These T cell receptor beta chains were read from a single sample in a study of T cell responses to AZD1222 COVID-19 vaccine. The repertoire was sequenced with immunoSEQ multiplex PCR; TCRdb's copy has only in-frame clones and lacks some. Of about 110,000 clones in the sample, over 85% were seen once. This sample comprised peripheral blood, obtained on day 0 of MenACWY control vaccination. The receptors derive from an adult in good health. CDR3s include the opening cysteine and the closing phenylalanine or tryptophan. Each record gives: J gene, V gene, D gene, clone size, CDR3 protein, CDR3 DNA. The D gene is left open where the match is weak. Clone size appears in some rows only: once, few, many, or a class for an expanded clone.

TRBJ2-5 TRBV28 TRBD2 once CASRLSGGAGDETQYF TGTGCCAGCAGGCTAAGCGGGGGGGCCGGGGATGAGACCCAGTACTTC
TRBJ2-4 TRBV6-6 TRBD1 - CASSPDRGWIAKNIQYF TGTGCCAGCAGTCCAGACAGGGGGTGGATAGCCAAAAACATTCAGTACTTC
TRBJ2-7 TRBV27 TRBD2 once CASSLSVAGGSHEQYF TGTGCCAGCAGTTTATCTGTCGCGGGGGGATCCCACGAGCAGTACTTC
TRBJ2-2 TRBV9 TRBD1 - CASSVEGGGSTGELFF TGTGCCAGCAGCGTAGAAGGGGGCGGCAGCACCGGGGAGCTGTTTTTT
TRBJ2-3 TRBV2 TRBD2 once CASSVSGGASDTQYF TGTGCCAGCAGTGTGAGCGGGGGGGCATCAGATACGCAGTATTTT
TRBJ2-3 TRBV27 - - CASSREQGTDTQYF TGTGCCAGCAGTAGAGAGCAGGGTACAGATACGCAGTATTTT
TRBJ2-7 TRBV7-8 - - CASSLEWDAIYEQYF TGTGCCAGCAGCTTAGAGTGGGACGCCATCTACGAGCAGTACTTC
TRBJ1-2 TRBV30 - - CAWSETPSSGYTF TGTGCCTGGAGTGAAACCCCCAGCAGTGGCTACACCTTC
TRBJ2-5 TRBV28 TRBD1 once CASSSIGQDETQYF TGTGCCAGCAGTTCAATAGGACAGGACGAGACCCAGTACTTC
TRBJ2-3 TRBV7-9 - - CASSSTGSTDTQYF TGTGCCAGCAGCTCGACCGGGAGCACAGATACGCAGTATTTT
TRBJ2-1 TRBV4-1 TRBD2 few CASSQPPGGRNEQFF TGCGCCAGCAGCCAACCTCCGGGGGGGCGGAATGAGCAGTTCTTC
TRBJ1-1 TRBV18 - - CASSVRAMNTEAFF TGTGCCAGCTCAGTCCGGGCCATGAACACTGAAGCTTTCTTT
TRBJ1-6 TRBV3-1/TRBV3-2 - once CASSQALLGSPLHF TGTGCCAGCAGCCAAGCGCTGTTAGGATCACCCCTCCACTTT
TRBJ1-2 TRBV6-5 - - CASGIGLHGYTF TGTGCCAGCGGGATAGGCCTGCATGGCTACACCTTC
TRBJ2-5 TRBV19 TRBD2 once CASSPRSGLAGVKETQYF TGTGCCAGTAGTCCCCGAAGCGGACTAGCGGGGGTTAAAGAGACCCAGTACTTC
TRBJ2-2 TRBV6-5 - few CAAGTDNTGELFF TGTGCCGCCGGGACCGATAACACCGGGGAGCTGTTTTTT
TRBJ2-7 TRBV28 - - CASSSSSRGPSYEQYF TGTGCCAGCAGTTCATCTTCCAGGGGACCCTCCTACGAGCAGTACTTC
TRBJ1-2 TRBV9 TRBD1 - CASSVQGTGDYGYTF TGTGCCAGCAGCGTACAAGGGACAGGGGACTATGGCTACACCTTC
TRBJ2-3 TRBV27 - - CASSLFQISTDTQYF TGTGCCAGCAGTTTATTTCAGATTAGCACAGATACGCAGTATTTT
TRBJ2-7 TRBV5-1 - few CASSWGQSYEQYF TGCGCCAGCAGCTGGGGACAAAGCTACGAGCAGTACTTC
TRBJ2-3 TRBV2 TRBD2 few CASSEMGTSGGAYTDTQYF TGTGCCAGCAGTGAGATGGGGACTAGCGGGGGAGCCTACACAGATACGCAGTATTTT
TRBJ1-1 TRBV27 - - CASREEPGGMNTEAFF TGTGCCAGCAGGGAGGAGCCTGGGGGCATGAACACTGAAGCTTTCTTT
TRBJ2-7 TRBV7-9 - - CASSSEQGYSYEQYF TGTGCCAGCAGCTCAGAACAGGGATACTCCTACGAGCAGTACTTC
TRBJ2-7 TRBV20-1 - once CSARLYTEQYF TGCAGTGCTAGATTATACACCGAGCAGTACTTC
TRBJ2-7 TRBV3-1/TRBV3-2 - - CASSPTGSYEQYF TGTGCCAGCAGCCCGACCGGGTCCTACGAGCAGTACTTC
TRBJ2-3 TRBV7-2 - - CASSLGPRPDTQYF TGTGCCAGCAGCTTGGGGCCCAGGCCCGATACGCAGTATTTT
TRBJ1-2 TRBV29-1 - - CSVATRVEGYTF TGCAGCGTTGCAACGCGGGTAGAGGGCTACACCTTC
TRBJ1-3 TRBV27 TRBD1 few CASSLRGTGFSGNTIYF TGTGCCAGCAGTTTACGTGGGACAGGGTTTTCTGGAAACACCATATATTTT
TRBJ2-3 TRBV9 - - CASSVGGNGWADTQYF TGTGCCAGCAGCGTAGGGGGGAACGGGTGGGCAGATACGCAGTATTTT
TRBJ2-1 TRBV27 TRBD2 few CASHTYLAGSYNEQFF TGTGCCAGCCATACCTACCTAGCGGGCTCCTACAATGAGCAGTTCTTC
TRBJ1-5 TRBV3-1/TRBV3-2 TRBD1 many CASSQDNRGRGQPQHF TGTGCCAGCAGCCAAGATAACAGGGGGCGCGGGCAGCCCCAGCATTTT
TRBJ1-5 TRBV5-6 - once CASSLGGYSNQPQHF TGTGCCAGCAGCTTGGGGGGGTATAGCAATCAGCCCCAGCATTTT
TRBJ1-2 TRBV9 - - CASSVGSGIYGYTF TGTGCCAGCAGCGTCGGGTCGGGTATCTATGGCTACACCTTC
TRBJ2-7 TRBV3-1/TRBV3-2 - - CASSQDSRIGSYEQYF TGTGCCAGCAGCCAAGATTCGAGGATTGGTTCCTACGAGCAGTACTTC
TRBJ1-3 TRBV18 - - CASSPPGPISGNTIYF TGTGCCAGCTCCCCTCCGGGACCGATCTCTGGAAACACCATATATTTT
TRBJ2-5 TRBV9 - - CASSVDYRRFGTQYF TGTGCCAGCAGCGTAGACTATCGGCGGTTCGGGACCCAGTACTTC
TRBJ2-1 TRBV6-5 - - CASSTGEEQFF TGTGCCAGCAGTACGGGTGAAGAGCAGTTCTTC
TRBJ2-2 TRBV30 - - CAWSGSSSSLGGELFF TGTGCCTGGAGTGGATCGTCCTCTTCCTTAGGTGGGGAGCTGTTTTTT
TRBJ2-3 TRBV15 - - CATRGFGADTQYF TGTGCCACGCGTGGCTTTGGGGCAGATACGCAGTATTTT
TRBJ2-5 TRBV7-2 - once CASSVQGGQETQYF TGTGCCAGCAGCGTACAGGGCGGCCAAGAGACCCAGTACTTC
TRBJ2-1 TRBV6-5 - - CASSPPFSYNEQFF TGTGCCAGCAGTCCCCCGTTTTCCTACAATGAGCAGTTCTTC
TRBJ1-4 TRBV3-1/TRBV3-2 TRBD1 - CASSQNRDRGRYEKLFF TGTGCCAGCAGCCAGAACCGGGACAGGGGGCGTTATGAAAAACTGTTTTTT
TRBJ1-4 TRBV7-9 - - CASSPHRPDNEKLFF TGTGCCAGCAGCCCTCACAGACCCGATAATGAAAAACTGTTTTTT
TRBJ2-5 TRBV7-6 TRBD2 - CASSLTGGVQETQYF TGTGCCAGCAGCTTAACGGGGGGGGTCCAAGAGACCCAGTACTTC
TRBJ2-3 TRBV5-6 TRBD2 few CASQLFSGGTDTQYF TGTGCCAGCCAACTGTTTAGCGGGGGGACAGATACGCAGTATTTT
TRBJ2-7 TRBV19 - - CASSTLDPYEQYF TGTGCCAGTAGTACCTTGGACCCTTACGAGCAGTACTTC
TRBJ2-5 TRBV5-5 - - CASRRTVLGTQYF TGTGCCAGCAGGAGGACCGTACTTGGGACCCAGTACTTC
TRBJ1-1 TRBV12-5 - - CASGLGLLGGFEAFF TGTGCTAGTGGTTTGGGCTTGTTGGGGGGCTTTGAAGCTTTCTTT
TRBJ1-2 TRBV3-1/TRBV3-2 TRBD1 - CASSQGSQGGYGYTF TGTGCCAGCAGCCAAGGATCCCAGGGGGGATATGGCTACACCTTC
TRBJ1-1 TRBV6-5 TRBD1 - CASSRDRGDTEAFF TGTGCCAGCAGTCGGGACAGGGGGGACACTGAAGCTTTCTTT
TRBJ1-4 TRBV6-4 TRBD1 - CASSAQGGSEKLFF TGTGCCAGCAGTGCACAGGGGGGGAGTGAAAAACTGTTTTTT
TRBJ2-3 TRBV15 TRBD1 - CATSGGQRSTDTQYF TGTGCCACCAGCGGGGGACAGAGGTCCACAGATACGCAGTATTTT
TRBJ1-1 TRBV7-2 - - CASSFSGSENTEAFF TGTGCCAGCAGCTTCTCCGGGTCCGAGAACACTGAAGCTTTCTTT
TRBJ1-1 TRBV10-3 - - CAIRGREGTEAFF TGTGCCATCAGGGGGAGAGAAGGCACTGAAGCTTTCTTT
TRBJ1-1 TRBV28 TRBD1 - CASKTLRQDRVTEAFF TGTGCCAGCAAAACACTGCGCCAGGACAGGGTTACTGAAGCTTTCTTT
TRBJ2-7 TRBV28 - once CASSAGPGMAQYF TGTGCCAGCAGTGCCGGACCGGGCATGGCGCAGTACTTC
TRBJ2-1 TRBV9 - - CASSVLGLSRDEQFF TGTGCCAGCAGCGTACTAGGACTGAGCCGGGATGAGCAGTTCTTC